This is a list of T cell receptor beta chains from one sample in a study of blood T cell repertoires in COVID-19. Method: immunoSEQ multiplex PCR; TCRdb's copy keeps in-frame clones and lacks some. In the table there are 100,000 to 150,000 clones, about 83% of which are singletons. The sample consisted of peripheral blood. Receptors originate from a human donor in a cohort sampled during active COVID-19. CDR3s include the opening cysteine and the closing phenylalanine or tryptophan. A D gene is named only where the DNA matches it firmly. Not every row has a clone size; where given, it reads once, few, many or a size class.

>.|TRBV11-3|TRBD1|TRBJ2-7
CASSSAPGTGTHEQYF
TGTGCCAGCAGCTCCGCGCCCGGGACAGGGACCCACGAGCAGTACTTC
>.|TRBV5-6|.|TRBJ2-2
CASSSRTGSRGGELFF
TGTGCCAGCAGCTCCCGTACAGGGTCCAGGGGCGGGGAGCTGTTTTTT
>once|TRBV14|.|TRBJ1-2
CASSRQSYGYTF
TGTGCCAGCAGCCGACAGAGCTATGGCTACACCTTC
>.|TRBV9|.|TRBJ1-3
CASSVAAGRLVSGNTIYF
TGTGCCAGCAGCGTAGCAGCGGGACGCCTTGTCTCTGGAAACACCATATATTTT
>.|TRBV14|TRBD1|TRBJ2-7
CASSQQGRGQSEQYF
TGTGCCAGCAGCCAGCAAGGCAGGGGGCAAAGTGAGCAGTACTTC
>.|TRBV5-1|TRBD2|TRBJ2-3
CASSLAGGPVGTDTQYF
TGCGCCAGCAGTCTAGCGGGAGGGCCGGTGGGAACAGATACGCAGTATTTT
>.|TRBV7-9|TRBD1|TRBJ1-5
CASILLDRGLGNQPQHF
TGTGCCAGCATACTCCTGGACAGGGGGCTGGGCAATCAGCCCCAGCATTTT
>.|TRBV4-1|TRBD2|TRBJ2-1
CASSQTHGGAGPFGEQFF
TGCGCCAGCAGCCAAACCCACGGGGGAGCGGGACCCTTCGGTGAGCAGTTCTTC
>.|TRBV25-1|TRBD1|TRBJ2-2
CASSDYGDRATGELFF
TGTGCCAGCAGTGACTACGGGGACAGGGCTACCGGGGAGCTGTTTTTT
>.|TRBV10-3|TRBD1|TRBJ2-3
CAIRGAPGQPSPTDTQYF
TGTGCCATCAGGGGTGCTCCGGGACAGCCATCCCCCACAGATACGCAGTATTTT
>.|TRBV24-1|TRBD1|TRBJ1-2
CATSDAGQAMGYTF
TGTGCCACCAGTGATGCCGGACAGGCCATGGGCTACACCTTC
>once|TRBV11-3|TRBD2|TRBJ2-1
CASSLVPGGSRIEQFF
TGTGCCAGCAGCTTAGTACCGGGGGGGAGCAGGATTGAGCAGTTCTTC
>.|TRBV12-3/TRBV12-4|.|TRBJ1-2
CASSPQWGRYTF
TGTGCCAGCAGTCCTCAATGGGGGCGGTACACCTTC
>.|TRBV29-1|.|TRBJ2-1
CSVIKRNEQFF
TGCAGCGTTATTAAGCGGAATGAGCAGTTCTTC
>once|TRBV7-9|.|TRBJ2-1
CASSLEDVWRFNEQFF
TGTGCCAGCAGCTTGGAAGATGTATGGAGATTTAATGAGCAGTTCTTC
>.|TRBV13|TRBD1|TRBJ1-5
CASSLGQGDTSNQPQHF
TGTGCCAGCAGCTTAGGGCAGGGGGATACTAGCAATCAGCCCCAGCATTTT
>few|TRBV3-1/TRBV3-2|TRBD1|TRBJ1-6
CASSQKQGDSPLHF
TGTGCCAGCAGCCAGAAACAGGGGGATTCACCCCTCCACTTT
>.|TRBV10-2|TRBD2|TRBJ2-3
CATGRSSGTFGGTDTQYF
TGCGCCACCGGAAGGAGTAGCGGGACATTCGGGGGCACAGATACGCAGTATTTT
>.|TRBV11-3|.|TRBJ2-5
CASSARWLETQYF
TGTGCCAGCAGCGCGCGTTGGTTGGAGACCCAGTACTTC
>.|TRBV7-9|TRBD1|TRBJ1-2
CASSPTTGSVYGYTF
TGTGCCAGCAGCCCCACGACAGGGTCGGTCTATGGCTACACCTTC
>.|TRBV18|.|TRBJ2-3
CASSPSGADTQYF
TGTGCCAGCTCACCAAGCGGAGCAGATACGCAGTATTTT
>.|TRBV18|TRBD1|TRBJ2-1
CASSPDRAEQFF
TGTGCCAGCTCACCGGACAGGGCTGAGCAGTTCTTC
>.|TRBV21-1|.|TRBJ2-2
CASRGVVASGHTGELFF
TGTGCCAGCAGGGGTGTGGTAGCGTCTGGTCACACCGGGGAGCTGTTTTTT
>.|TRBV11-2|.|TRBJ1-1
CASSPRFLNTEAFF
TGTGCCAGCAGCCCTAGATTCCTGAACACTGAAGCTTTCTTT
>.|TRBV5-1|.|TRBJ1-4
CASSLGSRQGPTNEKLFF
TGCGCCAGCAGCTTGGGTTCTCGTCAGGGCCCCACTAATGAAAAACTGTTTTTT
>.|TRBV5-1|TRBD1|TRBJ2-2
CASSLLDRGQVPNGELFF
TGCGCCAGCAGCTTGCTGGACAGGGGGCAAGTACCGAACGGGGAGCTGTTTTTT
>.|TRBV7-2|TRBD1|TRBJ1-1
CASSLRDRVTEAFF
TGTGCCAGCAGCTTACGAGACAGGGTTACTGAAGCTTTCTTT
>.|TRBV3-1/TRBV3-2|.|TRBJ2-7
CASSPKARTVDLSYEQYF
TGTGCCAGCAGCCCGAAGGCAAGGACAGTCGATCTCTCCTACGAGCAGTACTTC
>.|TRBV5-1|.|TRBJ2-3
CASSLASRLTDTQYF
TGCGCCAGCAGCTTGGCCTCGCGGTTAACAGATACGCAGTATTTT
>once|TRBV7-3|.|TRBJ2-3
CASSLVGVATDTQYF
TGTGCCAGCAGCTTAGTAGGGGTGGCCACAGATACGCAGTATTTT
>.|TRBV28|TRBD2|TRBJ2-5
CASSLLPSGGGQETQYF
TGTGCCAGCAGTTTACTCCCTAGCGGGGGTGGACAAGAGACCCAGTACTTC
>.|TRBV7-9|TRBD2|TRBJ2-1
CASSLATSGGHEQFF
TGTGCCAGCAGCTTAGCGACTAGCGGGGGGCATGAGCAGTTCTTC
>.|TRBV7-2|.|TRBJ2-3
CASSLIEADTQYF
TGTGCCAGCAGTCTTATCGAGGCAGATACGCAGTATTTT
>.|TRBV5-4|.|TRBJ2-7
CASSSDRGSSYEQYF
TGTGCCAGCAGCTCGGATCGAGGGAGCTCCTACGAGCAGTACTTC
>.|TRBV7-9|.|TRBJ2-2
CASSLNRNTGELFF
TGTGCCAGCAGCTTAAACAGGAACACCGGGGAGCTGTTTTTT
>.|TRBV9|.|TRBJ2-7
CASSVVPGTYEQYF
TGTGCCAGCAGCGTAGTCCCCGGTACCTACGAGCAGTACTTC
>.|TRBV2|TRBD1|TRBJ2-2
CASLEGETGVPGELFF
TGTGCCAGTTTGGAAGGGGAGACAGGGGTACCCGGGGAGCTGTTTTTT
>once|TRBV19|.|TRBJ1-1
CASSRYSNTEAFF
TGTGCCAGTAGTCGCTATTCGAACACTGAAGCTTTCTTT
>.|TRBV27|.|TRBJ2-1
CASSLSRTILGNEQFF
TGTGCCAGCAGTTTATCTCGGACTATCCTTGGCAATGAGCAGTTCTTC
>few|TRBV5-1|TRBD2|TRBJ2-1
CASSLDQGRVVEQFF
TGCGCCAGCAGCTTGGATCAAGGGAGGGTGGTTGAGCAGTTCTTC
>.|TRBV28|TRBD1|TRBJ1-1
CASQEGTGVGATEAFF
TGTGCCTCCCAGGAGGGGACAGGGGTAGGGGCGACTGAAGCTTTCTTT
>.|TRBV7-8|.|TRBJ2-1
CASSLAQSGNVEQFF
TGTGCCAGCAGCTTAGCGCAGTCTGGCAACGTTGAGCAGTTCTTC
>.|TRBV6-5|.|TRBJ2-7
CASSRASYEQYF
TGTGCCAGCAGTCGAGCCTCCTACGAGCAGTACTTC
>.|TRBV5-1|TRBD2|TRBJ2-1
CASSLGFSGTIDEQFF
TGCGCCAGCAGCTTGGGATTTAGCGGGACCATCGATGAGCAGTTCTTC
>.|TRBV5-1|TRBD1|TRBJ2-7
CATDRAYEQYF
TGCGCCACTGACAGGGCCTACGAGCAGTACTTC
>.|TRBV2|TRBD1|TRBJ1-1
CASSQQGYIGNTEAFF
TGTGCCAGCAGTCAACAGGGGTATATAGGAAACACTGAAGCTTTCTTT
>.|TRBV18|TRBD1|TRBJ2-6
CASSPPDRAGANVLTF
TGTGCCAGCTCACCACCTGACAGGGCTGGGGCCAACGTCCTGACTTTC